The entry that follows covers one T cell receptor (beta chain) sequence. This sample is part of a study of T cell clones after liver transplantation. Here immunoSEQ multiplex PCR was the method, and the copy in TCRdb shows in-frame clones only, minus some. The sample holds 55,000 or so clones; over 55% are singletons and the top ten take 14% to 15%. Trimming took off 0 bases at V and 4 bases at J, with 12 bases between the two ends. The CDR3 length is 15 residues. CDR1 and CDR2 from the germline V gene are MGHRA and YSYEKL. The V gene is TRBV4-1, the J gene TRBJ1-2, with D possibly TRBD1 on 5 matching bases. The sequencing used CD4+ T cells from blood, collected before liver transplant. This sequence originates from a human donor who received a liver transplant. The CDR3 DNA is TGCGCCAGCAGCCAAGAGGGGGGGAGGCCCTATGGCTACACCTTC. Residues: CASSQEGGRPYGYTF.